Shown below are 14 T cell receptor beta chains from a single sample sequenced in a study of spatial heterogeneity in lung cancer. Time point meaning: blood at routine non-recurrence follow-up after resection. Frozen PBMC, nontumor lung or tumor provided whole RNA, which was sequenced unsorted. From the 5' RACE reads, TCRdb called clonotypes with MiXCR, one entry per CDR3 protein. The table lists 25,000 to 30,000 distinct CDR3 sequences, less than 6% of them singletons. The sample in question was PBMCs, obtained at follow-up. The receptors derive from a male donor with early-stage non-small cell lung cancer.

This chain links TRBV7-3 with TRBJ1-1; D remains ambiguous. This CDR3 comprises 16 residues. V was trimmed by 3 bases and J by 1 base, leaving 15 bases between them. Looked up from germline, CDR1 is SGHTA and CDR2 is FQGTGA. The DNA for the CDR3 is TGTGCCAGCAGCTTGGGCCCCGGCCCTGGGAACACTGAAGCTTTCTTT. The encoded protein is CASSLGPGPGNTEAFF.

This clonotype occurred many times. V and J are TRBV5-4 and TRBJ2-4, with D possibly being TRBD1 or TRBD2 (5 bases each). Germline CDR1 reads SGHNT; CDR2 reads YYREEE (reference sequence). The CDR3 is 15 residues long. Trimming removed 4 bases from V and 5 bases from J, with 16 bases in between. In DNA form, the CDR3 reads TGTGCCAGCAGCCCCCCTGCCGGGGCTCAAAACATTCAGTACTTC. This encodes CASSPPAGAQNIQYF.

This clonotype has ten or more counts. This chain uses TRBV12-3 or TRBV12-4 with TRBJ2-5, with a tentative D call TRBD1 (5 bases). Deletions cut 6 bases from V and 5 bases from J, with 10 bases between. The length of the CDR3 is 12 residues. CDR3 in amino acids: CASRPPGETQYF. The CDR3, as DNA: TGTGCCAGCAGGCCGCCAGGGGAGACCCAGTACTTC.

This clonotype was seen at least ten times. The chain is built from TRBV4-3 and TRBJ2-7; either TRBD1 or TRBD2 may fit D (5 bases each). This CDR3 contains 14 residues. V lost 2 bases and J lost 6, with 14 bases in between. Germline values: CDR1 LGHNA, CDR2 YSLEER. The CDR3 coding sequence is TGCGCCAGCAGCCAAATCCTAGGGGACGGCGAGCAGTACTTC. Translated, it gives CASSQILGDGEQYF.

This clonotype has only a few counts. The J gene is TRBJ2-3, the V gene TRBV2; a possible D gene is TRBD1 (6 bases). Germline V gives CDR1 SNHLY, CDR2 FYNNEI. V shed 6 bases and J shed 0 bases, with 10 bases lying between them. This CDR3 is built from 14 residues. CDR3 nucleotide sequence: TGTGCCAGCAGCGGGACAAGGAGCACAGATACGCAGTATTTT. The encoded protein is CASSGTRSTDTQYF.

This clonotype was detected ten times or more. Here the CDR3 reads CASSSGASGELFF. Here the CDR3 DNA reads TGTGCCAGCAGCTCCGGGGCTTCCGGGGAGCTGTTTTTT. The rearrangement links TRBV7-3 to TRBJ2-2; D may match TRBD1 or TRBD2 (5 bases each). Trimming shortened V by 4 bases and J by 6 bases, and 9 bases separated the two germline ends. Per germline, CDR1 SGHTA and CDR2 FQGTGA. This CDR3 has 13 residues.

This clonotype is labeled as medium-sized. The chain uses TRBV7-8 and TRBJ2-2; D call uncertain. V shed 1 base and J shed 4 bases, with 7 bases lying between them. CDR1 and CDR2 from the germline V gene are SGHVS and FQNEAQ. The CDR3 is made up of 14 amino acids. Written as DNA, the CDR3 is TGTGCCAGCAGCTTAGAGGCGGTCACCGGGGAGCTGTTTTTT. As protein: CASSLEAVTGELFF.

The gene calls are TRBV6-1 and TRBJ2-3, with 8 bases that match TRBD1. J gave up 2 bases and V 8 bases, and 6 bases lay outside the gene matches. The V gene's germline CDR1 is MNHNS and CDR2 SASEGT. The CDR3 is made up of 14 amino acids. Here the CDR3 reads CASSQGADTDTQYF. Here the CDR3 DNA reads TGTGCCAGCTCCCAGGGGGCAGACACAGATACGCAGTATTTT.

The chain uses TRBV5-4 and TRBJ2-6, with TRBD2 matching 13 bases. Per germline, CDR1 SGHNT and CDR2 YYREEE (reference sequence). The CDR3 contains 18 residues. The V segment lost 4 bases and the J segment 0 bases; nucleotides outside the gene matches: 4. CDR3 nucleotides: TGTGCCAGCAGCCCACTAGCGGGGGGGCTCTCTGGGGCCAACGTCCTGACTTTC. Protein: CASSPLAGGLSGANVLTF.

This clonotype was found many times. This rearrangement joins TRBV12-3 or TRBV12-4 to TRBJ2-1; D not resolved. There are 15 residues in the CDR3. With 3 bases removed from V and 5 bases from J, the gap between germline ends came to 14 bases. The CDR3: CASSFFSDADNEQFF. Here the CDR3 DNA reads TGTGCCAGCAGTTTTTTCTCGGACGCAGACAATGAGCAGTTCTTC.

This clonotype is termed medium-sized. The chain links TRBV5-6 to TRBJ1-3; possibly TRBD1 for D (6 bases). This CDR3 comprises 17 residues. Deletions cut 4 bases from V and 2 bases from J, with 19 bases between. Germline-derived CDR1 and CDR2 are SGHDT and YYEEEE. The CDR3 sequence: CASSPLRGEWAGNTIYF. CDR3 bases: TGTGCCAGCAGCCCCCTCAGGGGAGAGTGGGCTGGAAACACCATATATTTT.

Ten or more counts support this clonotype. The J gene is TRBJ2-6, the V gene TRBV24-1, with 9 nucleotides matching TRBD1. Germline V lookup: CDR1 KGHDR, CDR2 SFDVKD. The V gene end was trimmed by 5 bases and the J gene end by 4 bases; junction bases not matched to a gene: 5. The CDR3 sequence is 16 residues long. The CDR3 loop reads CATSGDRVPGANVLTF. CDR3 in DNA: TGTGCCACCAGTGGGGACAGGGTCCCCGGGGCCAACGTCCTGACTTTC.

This clonotype was counted at least ten times. The rearrangement links TRBV15 to TRBJ2-5, with 9 bases that match TRBD2. This CDR3 has 15 amino acids. Germline V gene sequence: CDR1 LNHNV, CDR2 YYDKDF (reference sequence). Trimming removed 2 bases from V and 2 bases from J; junction bases left unmatched: 3. The CDR3 DNA sequence: TGTGCCACCAGCAGACAAAGCGGGGGGCAAGAGACCCAGTACTTC. Translating gives CATSRQSGGQETQYF.

The rearrangement links TRBV6-2 or TRBV6-3 to TRBJ2-1; 8 bases are a match to TRBD1. The CDR3 has 15 residues. V shed 2 bases and J 3 bases; nucleotides not matched to a gene: 3. Looked up from germline, CDR1 is MNHEY and CDR2 is SVGEGT. DNA for the CDR3: TGTGCCAGCAGTTACGGACAGGGTAACTACAATGAGCAGTTCTTC. Protein: CASSYGQGNYNEQFF.